This TCR beta chain is drawn from a study of T cell responses to AZD1222 COVID-19 vaccine. Overall study findings and caveats: Unmutated regions of variants are reportedly targeted by nearly half of spike-specific TCRs.

For this clone: Its antigen remains unidentified.

CDR3 length: 14 amino acids. Trimming at V came to 2 bases and at J to 7 bases, leaving 4 bases not matched to a gene. The germline V gene has CDR1 MNHEY and CDR2 SMNVEV (reference sequence). Assay: immunoSEQ multiplex PCR; the TCRdb copy retains only in-frame clones and omits some. The profile shows some 100,000 clones, around 83% of them singletons. The TCR originated in an adult in good health. This chain links TRBV27 with TRBJ2-1; 8 nucleotides line up with TRBD2. This sample comprised peripheral blood, obtained on day 0 of AZD1222 vaccination. The CDR3, as DNA: TGTGCCAGCAGTTTAAAGGCTAGCGGGAATGAGCAGTTCTTC. Its protein is CASSLKASGNEQFF.